This record concerns one T cell receptor (beta chain) sequence. It lacks a known antigen. The source of the sample is a study of cytomegalovirus exposure and HLA in healthy donors (dated 2017 in TCRdb). Describing the broader study: An earlier analysis of some 550 of the donors reported more than 250 Gb of sequence data and 100 million to 140 million unique TCR beta sequences from roughly 200 million T cells. Approximately 300 gigabases of sequencing data and roughly 80 million unique TCR sequences made up an early release that covered approximately 650 HLA-typed donors. Of the 300 to 500 genotyped donors, roughly 80% were placed in the genetic ancestry cluster associated with self-reported Caucasian donors. The aim of the study was to test whether cataloging public T cell receptors could identify signatures of past pathogen exposure. The study profiled the T cell repertoires of under 850 subjects by immunosequencing and related them to cytomegalovirus serostatus. Besides the first cohort of about 730 subjects, a separate validation cohort made up of 120 different subjects was used. To predict cytomegalovirus infection status, the study combined high-throughput TCR immunosequencing, statistical association of individual TCRs with disease status, and machine learning. A later analysis re-examined previously published TCR beta repertoires from 500 to 700 donors and added high-resolution HLA genotyping to investigate patterns of TCR occurrence. Rather than using new phenotypic data, the later analysis identified candidate immune exposures from TCR beta sequences and from how often those sequences occurred across donors. An earlier analysis of approximately 640 of the donors applied high-throughput TCR beta sequencing to assess whether each TCR beta V gene segment acted as functional or pseudogenic. Donor age, sex, ethnicity and CMV serostatus were compiled alongside the repertoire data. Genome-wide SNP genotypes for about 60% of the 666 donors were used in a later genetic analysis, which treated that subset as a discovery cohort. All discovery cohort repertoires had been generated on a single sequencing platform. Both class I and class II loci were covered by HLA typing, at four-digit resolution. The number of typed donors differed by locus: about 629-630 for A, B, C, DRB1 and DQB1; roughly 510 for DQA1; about 600 for DPA1; and some 450 for DPB1. Because of strong linkage in the cohort, five DR-DQ haplotypes were treated as single units for association and clustering. On average, 235,054 unique TCR beta nucleotide sequences were sequenced per donor among some 420 genotyped donors of the cohort, with roughly 18% of those sequences being non-productive. Overall study results and their limits: Some IMGT-functional V segments, including TRBV6-2 and TRBV6-3, could not be told apart with the 87-base-pair reads, so those segments were excluded. An earlier analysis of approximately 540 of the donors showed that most TCR beta V segments appeared in productive rearrangements either about 87% or about 30% of the time, which broadly matched IMGT annotations. An association between a missense DCLRE1C variant and V-gene and J-gene trimming of TCR beta chains was found in a later genetic analysis and replicated in an independent cohort. A later analysis found that TCR association rates varied across HLA loci, with DRB1 alleles showing the most associated TCRs and HLA-C alleles the fewest. Assigning TCR associations to individual alleles was difficult when HLA alleles, especially DR and DQ, strongly co-occurred. In the study, 150 to 200 TCR beta chains were listed as associated with cytomegalovirus. A later analysis associated about 17,000 TCR beta sequences with specific HLA alleles at a false discovery rate of 0.05. In vitro tests confirmed that three of the cytomegalovirus-associated TCR beta chains recognize cytomegalovirus antigens. Most CMV-associated TCR beta chains appeared to be HLA-restricted in a later analysis, and the HLA associations seemed to be driven largely by CMV exposure. A further reported finding was that TCR beta sequences accurately predicted the HLA-A and HLA-B alleles for most subjects in the first cohort. Sequencing depth was assumed to be roughly uniform across donors in the presence/absence analyses, though that assumption may not hold. This cohort had only TCR beta chains sequenced, and the lack of alpha or paired-chain data limited which features could be detected. Correlated functional status among segregating V segments might be attributable to linkage disequilibrium, but an unknown experimental factor could not be ruled out. Because counts were too low, about 18 rarely observed V segments, including chromosome 9 orphons, were excluded from the earlier analysis of around 590 of the donors. CMV serostatus was the only immune exposure information available for the cohort. A group of highly shared sequence variants was considered likely to be a technical artifact of the sequencing pipeline. Across donors, most TCR sequences were observed very rarely, whereas some public TCRs were present in many individuals. HLA typing was unavailable for some donors at each locus, so association tests used only the typed subset. A later analysis found that HLA-associated TCR beta chains were more clonally expanded and had lower generation probabilities than equally common non-associated chains. The authors suggested that the approach could potentially be generalized to other disease states and immunological phenotypes. The classifier was reported to diagnose cytomegalovirus status with high specificity and sensitivity in both the original and validation cohorts. According to a later analysis, parvovirus B19, influenza, CMV and Epstein-Barr virus appeared linked to several top co-occurrence clusters. A later genetic analysis reported fewer N-insertions in productive TCRs among donors in an Asian-associated ancestry cluster than the roughly 650-donor mean.

The cohort was made up of 650 to 700 healthy bone marrow donors. At the time of sampling, all cohort members were nominally healthy, though unrecorded immune exposures were likely present. The donor tested CMV seropositive and was one of the 289 seropositive cohort members. Every donor gave a peripheral blood sample, and the peripheral blood mononuclear cells from that sample were used for TCR beta sequencing. The Qiagen DNeasy Blood Extraction Kit was used to extract genomic DNA from the blood cell samples. Reading the germline V gene gives CDR1 SGHDN and CDR2 FVKESK. Reading from cysteine to phenylalanine, the CDR3 counts 12 amino acids. The read is trimmed to its CDR3 DNA, 36 bases read in frame from base 1. V is shortened by 5 bases, J by 4 bases, and the region joining them spans 9 bases. The library relied on the immunoSEQ multiplex PCR assay. A mixture of 60 forward primers for TCR Vbeta segments and 13 reverse primers for TCR Jbeta segments was used in the multiplex PCR. The CDR3 region of rearranged TCR beta genes was amplified from genomic DNA with a multiplex PCR assay. The Illumina HiSeq System was used to sequence the amplified TCR beta libraries as 87-base-pair reads. The authors' analysis ran thus. In a later analysis, roughly 80 million unique TCR beta chains were counted across the roughly 670 repertoires, and roughly 10 million of these chains were shared by at least two donors. Raw reads were error-corrected and collapsed into unique sequences with a nearest-neighbor algorithm that merged closely related sequences to remove PCR and sequencing errors. To assign V, D and J gene segments, CDR3 sequences were aligned to IMGT reference sequences. For a sequence to be retained, a match of at least six nucleotides was required to both a V gene segment and a J gene segment. Rearrangements were called productive when the CDR3 lacked stop codons and stayed in frame with V and J; all others were non-productive. CDR3 was defined according to IMGT convention as the region running from the second conserved V-encoded cysteine to the conserved J-encoded phenylalanine. In an earlier analysis of more than 550 of the donors, sequences lacking an unambiguous match to a single V gene segment were excluded. An earlier analysis of fewer than 750 of the donors called V segments functional above 56.7% productive rearrangements and segregating when the between-donor standard deviation exceeded 5%. A statistical classification framework was built to diagnose cytomegalovirus status from the catalog of TCR beta chain sequences. A later analysis assigned V and J genes by comparing TCR nucleotide sequences with IMGT/GENE-DB human TR gene sequences. A later analysis assigned CDR3 sequences and most-parsimonious VDJ recombination scenarios with the TCRdist pipeline. In a later analysis, each TCR beta chain was defined by its CDR3 amino acid sequence together with its V-gene family, and reads lacking a unique V-gene family were excluded. In a later analysis, around 650 highly shared, low-generation-probability nucleotide sequences were removed to address suspected cross-contamination and a sequencing artifact. In a later analysis, a clonal expansion index for each public chain was calculated from normalized within-repertoire ranks of inferred template counts. In a later analysis, generation probabilities were computed using a VDJ recombination model fitted to out-of-frame rearrangements, and the results were checked against IGoR. Hypergeometric tests were used in a later analysis to score TCR-TCR, TCR-HLA and TCR-CMV co-occurrence, with a repertoire-size bias correction applied to the TCR pairs. To estimate false discovery rates, a later analysis permuted the HLA or CMV assignments 20 times. In a later analysis, co-occurring TCRs were grouped with DBSCAN, and TCRdist sequence similarity was added when clustering was performed within HLA-allele-positive subsets. Co-occurrence clustering excluded repertoires with fewer than 30,000 or more than 120,000 public chains, plus five with anomalous nucleotide sharing. TCRdb took this table from immuneACCESS and kept in-frame rearrangements with V and J called. Such tables lack part of the clones; where checked against another copy, unresolved V genes explain under half of the gap, and the rest is unexplained. From that table come the V and J calls and clone size; the DNA was used to work out D and trimming. This sample's table contains some 51,000 clones. In total, the top ten clones hold roughly 9.6% of the sample.

The TCR comes from a man over 45 in good health and CMV-seropositive. The V and J segments used are TRBV14 and TRBJ2-7; tentative D gene TRBD2, with 6 bases matching. The sequenced material came from PBMCs. The nucleotides are TGTGCCAGCAGCATCGGGAGATACGAGCAGTACTTC. Its protein reads: CASSIGRYEQYF.